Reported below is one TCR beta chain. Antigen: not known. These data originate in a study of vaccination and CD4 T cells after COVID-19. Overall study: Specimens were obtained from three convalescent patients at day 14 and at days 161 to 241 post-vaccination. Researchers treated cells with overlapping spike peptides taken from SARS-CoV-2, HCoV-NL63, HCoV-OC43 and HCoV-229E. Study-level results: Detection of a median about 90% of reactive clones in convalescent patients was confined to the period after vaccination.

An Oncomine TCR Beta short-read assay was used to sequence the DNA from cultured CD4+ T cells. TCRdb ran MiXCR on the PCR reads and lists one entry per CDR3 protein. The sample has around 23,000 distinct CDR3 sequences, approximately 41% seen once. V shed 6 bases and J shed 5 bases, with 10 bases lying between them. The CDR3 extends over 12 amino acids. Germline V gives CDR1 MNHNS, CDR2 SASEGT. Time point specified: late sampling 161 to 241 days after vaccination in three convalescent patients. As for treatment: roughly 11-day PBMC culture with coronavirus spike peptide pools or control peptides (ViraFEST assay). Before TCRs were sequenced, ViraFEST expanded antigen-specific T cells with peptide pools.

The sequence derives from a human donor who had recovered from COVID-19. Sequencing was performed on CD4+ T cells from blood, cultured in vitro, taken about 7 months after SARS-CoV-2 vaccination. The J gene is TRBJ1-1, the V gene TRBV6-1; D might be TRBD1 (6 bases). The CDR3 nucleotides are TGTGCCAGCAGCAATAGGGGGACTGAAGCTTTCTTT. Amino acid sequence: CASSNRGTEAFF.